One sample yielded the 31 T cell receptor beta chains listed below, sequenced in a study of blood T cell repertoires in COVID-19. Clones were read by immunoSEQ multiplex PCR, and TCRdb kept only the in-frame ones, dropping some. Of around 300,000 clones listed, around 89% were seen once; the top ten hold around 3%. Sequencing input: PBMCs or T cells enriched from blood (not recorded which). Receptors were obtained from a woman between 50 and 59 years old who had recovered from COVID-19.

In this sample, this clone turned up once. The chain combines TRBV29-1 with TRBJ2-7, with 10 positions matching TRBD1. Germline V gene data show CDR1 as SQVTM and CDR2 as ANQGSEA. The junction had 14 bases not matched to a gene; V was cut back by 4 bases and J by 2 bases. The CDR3 has 17 residues. The CDR3 DNA is TGCAGCGTTGGGGGACAGGGGATCTTAGGGGCCACCTACGAGCAGTACTTC. Its translation is CSVGGQGILGATYEQYF.

The chain combines TRBV7-3 with TRBJ2-5; 7 bases match TRBD2. The V and J ends lost 5 bases and 9 bases, in that order; junction bases with no gene match: 9. The germline V gene encodes CDR1 SGHTA and CDR2 FQGTGA. The CDR3 extends over 13 amino acids. CDR3 DNA sequence: TGTGCCAGCAGCGCTGATGCAGGGAGGGCCCAGTACTTC. Amino acid sequence: CASSADAGRAQYF. Looking up the rest from reference TRBV7-3 and TRBJ2-5 gives the full variable domain: GAGVSQTPSNKVTEKGKYVELRCDPISGHTALYWYRQSLGQGPEFLIYFQGTGAADDSGLPNDRFFAVRPEGSVSTLKIQRTERGDSAVYLCASSADAGRAQYFGPGTRLLVL.

The genes are TRBV12-1 and TRBJ2-7; TRBD2, the table's D call, was not compared with the DNA. TRBV12-1 is listed as a pseudogene. This CDR3 has 14 amino acids. CDR3 protein: CASNYGGVMGEQYF. The CDR3 nucleotides are TGTGCCAGCAACTACGGGGGAGTGATGGGCGAGCAGTACTTC.

The genes are TRBV4-1 and TRBJ2-7; 7 nucleotides agree with TRBD1. J gave up 4 bases and V 4 bases, and 7 bases lay outside the gene matches. In germline, CDR1 is MGHRA, CDR2 YSYEKL. The CDR3 consists of 14 residues. The CDR3 loop is CASSLGTVYYEQYF. As DNA, the CDR3 is TGCGCCAGCAGCCTCGGGACAGTGTATTACGAGCAGTACTTC.

This CDR3 reads CASSLGREADTQYF. DNA of the CDR3: TGTGCCAGCAGCCTTGGGCGGGAGGCAGATACGCAGTATTTT. This chain links TRBV7-8 with TRBJ2-3; 8 bases agree with TRBD2. CDR1 is SGHVS and CDR2 is FQNEAQ in the germline V gene. This CDR3 has 14 amino acids. After removal of 5 bases from V and 4 bases from J, the junction contained 5 bases not matched to a gene.

V and J are TRBV9 and TRBJ2-1; D possibly corresponds to TRBD2 (5 bases). V lost 0 bases to trimming and J lost 1 base, with 8 bases between them. CDR3 length equals 15 residues. The V gene's germline CDR1 is SGDLS and CDR2 YYNGEE. CDR3 loop: CASSVDGESYNEQFF. CDR3 in DNA: TGTGCCAGCAGCGTAGACGGGGAGTCCTACAATGAGCAGTTCTTC.

J is TRBJ2-1 and V is TRBV6-2 or TRBV6-3, with 7 bases fitting TRBD2. The germline gives CDR1 MNHEY, CDR2 SVGEGT. The CDR3 contains 13 residues. V gave up 2 bases and J gave up 6 bases; unmatched junction bases: 1. CDR3 protein: CASSYAGVNEQFF. In nucleotides, the CDR3 is TGTGCCAGCAGTTACGCGGGAGTCAATGAGCAGTTCTTC.

The gene calls are TRBV7-8 and TRBJ2-7, with D maybe TRBD2 (6 bases). Per germline, CDR1 SGHVS and CDR2 FQNEAQ. The CDR3 spans 14 residues. Between the trimmed V and J ends, which lost 4 bases and 3 bases, there was a span of 13 bases. The CDR3 nucleotides read TGTGCCAGCAGCTCGACTAGAACTGGCTACGAGCAGTACTTC. It is translated as CASSSTRTGYEQYF.

The rearrangement links TRBV9 to TRBJ2-5, with TRBD2 matching over 13 bases. The germline CDR1 and CDR2 sequences are SGDLS and YYNGEE. The CDR3 runs to 17 residues. Trimming removed 4 bases from V and 1 base from J; junction bases left unmatched: 7. CDR3 nucleotide sequence: TGTGCCAGCAGCCCGGGACTAGCGGGATGGGTCCAAGAGACCCAGTACTTC. It is translated as CASSPGLAGWVQETQYF.

V usage is TRBV7-2 and J usage is TRBJ1-2; TRBD1 matches at 7 bases. From germline, CDR1 is SGHTA and CDR2 FQGNSA. V shed 5 bases, J shed 6 bases, and the junction held 6 bases outside the gene matches. The CDR3 contains 13 residues. CDR3 sequence reads: CASSQTGLNGYTF. CDR3 bases: TGTGCCAGCAGCCAGACAGGGTTGAATGGCTACACCTTC.

This chain joins TRBV6-5 and TRBJ2-1; the D gene is possibly TRBD1 (6 bases). Trimming took off 11 bases at V and 9 bases at J, with 17 bases between the two ends. CDR1 MNHEY and CDR2 SVGAGI come from the germline V gene. The CDR3 is made up of 12 amino acids. The DNA of the CDR3 is TGTGCCGTTAGGAATGGGGGCCTTGAGCAGTTCTTC. Its protein product is CAVRNGGLEQFF.

The chain links TRBV27 to TRBJ1-3; tentative D call: TRBD1 (5 bases). V was pared by 2 bases and J by 0 bases, with 11 bases between. There are 16 residues in the CDR3. The V gene's germline CDR1 is MNHEY and CDR2 SMNVEV (reference sequence). The CDR3 region has the DNA TGTGCCAGCAGTTTAACAGGCGATTACTCTGGAAACACCATATATTTT. Its translation is CASSLTGDYSGNTIYF.

The chain links TRBV11-2 to TRBJ1-1; 12 nucleotides align to TRBD1. Germline CDR1 SGHAT, CDR2 FQNNGV. The CDR3 is 16 amino acids. V shed 5 bases, J shed 1 base, and the junction held 5 bases outside the gene matches. CDR3 amino acids: CASSRGDRGRNTEAFF. CDR3 DNA sequence: TGTGCCAGCAGCAGGGGGGACAGGGGGCGGAACACTGAAGCTTTCTTT.

The chain combines TRBV12-3 or TRBV12-4 with TRBJ2-7; 8 positions agree with TRBD2. V lost 8 bases and J lost 4; bases outside the gene matches: 7. The CDR3 runs 13 residues. The DNA of the CDR3 is TGTGCCAGCGGACGGGAGGGCGGGTACGAGCAGTACTTC. It translates to CASGREGGYEQYF.

The V gene is TRBV7-9, the J gene TRBJ1-1; 9 bases are a match to TRBD1. The CDR3 extends over 14 amino acids. Germline values: CDR1 SEHNR, CDR2 FQNEAQ (reference sequence). With 4 bases clipped from V and 7 bases from J, the junction kept 7 bases outside the gene matches. DNA for the CDR3: TGTGCCAGCAGCTACGTACAGGGGGCTAATGAAGCTTTCTTT. Its translation: CASSYVQGANEAFF.

The chain carries TRBV9 and TRBJ1-6; weak D call: TRBD1 (6 bases). Trimming cost V 3 bases and J 7 bases, with 14 bases left between them. Germline V gives CDR1 SGDLS, CDR2 YYNGEE. The CDR3 totals 15 residues. CDR3 nucleotides: TGTGCCAGCAGCGCGCGGACAGCCGGGAATTCACCCCTCCACTTT. Protein sequence: CASSARTAGNSPLHF.

This chain's CDR3 is CASSSIGTSGYQETQYF. The CDR3 bases are TGTGCCAGCAGTTCAATCGGGACTAGCGGGTACCAAGAGACCCAGTACTTC. This chain uses TRBV28 with TRBJ2-5; 12 positions match TRBD2. Germline lookup yields CDR1 MDHEN and CDR2 SYDVKM. The CDR3 consists of 17 residues. J lost 0 bases, V lost 4 bases, and 6 bases had no gene match. The whole variable domain, filled in from reference TRBV28 and TRBJ2-5, reads DVKVTQSSRYLVKRTGEKVFLECVQDMDHENMFWYRQDPGLGLRLIYFSYDVKMKEKGDIPEGYSVSREKKERFSLILESASTNQTSMYLCASSSIGTSGYQETQYFGPGTRLLVL.

This chain connects TRBV28 to TRBJ1-2, with D perhaps TRBD1 (6 bases). V was trimmed by 2 bases and J by 4 bases, leaving 8 bases between them. The CDR3 covers 13 residues. Per the germline V gene, CDR1 is MDHEN and CDR2 is SYDVKM. The CDR3 bases are TGTGCCAGCAGTTTAACCAGGGGCTATGGCTACACCTTC. Protein sequence: CASSLTRGYGYTF.

The rearrangement uses TRBV19 and TRBJ2-7; D perhaps matches TRBD2 (5 bases). The CDR3 sequence is 14 residues long. The V end was cut by 1 base, the J end by 4 bases, with 11 bases between. The germline CDR1 and CDR2 sequences are LNHDA and SQIVND (reference sequence). The CDR3 loop reads CASSIGLAGYEQYF. DNA of the CDR3: TGTGCCAGTAGTATAGGTCTAGCTGGATACGAGCAGTACTTC.

The chain couples TRBV25-1 to TRBJ2-7; D is ambiguous. Germline assignment: CDR1 MGHDK and CDR2 SYGVNS. There are 13 residues in the CDR3. V lost 7 bases to trimming and J lost 6 bases, with 16 bases between them. The CDR3 loop reads CASTPSPPSEQYF. DNA for the CDR3: TGTGCCAGCACCCCATCCCCCCCTAGCGAGCAGTACTTC.

In nucleotides, the CDR3 is TGTGCCAGCAGTAACAGGGGTTCAGAGACCCAGTACTTC. Encoded protein: CASSNRGSETQYF. The rearrangement links TRBV28 to TRBJ2-5; the match to TRBD1 covers 7 bases. V trimming: 5 bases; J trimming: 4 bases; junction bases outside the gene matches: 4. Per germline, CDR1 MDHEN and CDR2 SYDVKM. This CDR3 has 13 residues.

The gene calls are TRBV4-2 and TRBJ2-2; the match to TRBD1 covers 9 bases. CDR1 is LGHNA and CDR2 is YNFKEQ in the germline V gene. V shed 0 bases and J 4 bases; nucleotides not matched to a gene: 3. This CDR3 is built from 16 residues. CDR3: CASSQDGTGTTGELFF. The CDR3 region has the DNA TGTGCCAGCAGCCAAGATGGGACAGGGACCACCGGGGAGCTGTTTTTT.

The chain uses TRBV4-1 and TRBJ1-5; D is undetermined. Germline-derived CDR1 and CDR2 are MGHRA and YSYEKL. The CDR3 totals 15 residues. Trimming left V 1 base short and J 0 bases short, with 7 bases between. CDR3 coding DNA: TGCGCCAGCAGCCAAGTTTCCGGTAGCAATCAGCCCCAGCATTTT. Translation gives CASSQVSGSNQPQHF.

The chain employs TRBV10-3 and TRBJ1-5; D gene ambiguous. There are 12 residues in the CDR3. Germline V gene sequence: CDR1 ENHRY, CDR2 SYGVKD. The germline V and J ends were trimmed by 6 bases and 3 bases, with 6 bases remaining between them. In DNA, the CDR3 is TGTGCCATCAGCGGGATCAATCAGCCCCAGCATTTT. Amino acid sequence: CAISGINQPQHF.

The J gene is TRBJ2-7, the V gene TRBV6-6; 8 bases align to TRBD2. Trimming cost V 2 bases and J 0 bases; bases outside gene matches: 6. This CDR3 is built from 16 residues. Germline values: CDR1 MNHNY, CDR2 SVGAGI (reference sequence). CDR3 nucleotides: TGTGCCAGCAGTTACATGCCGGGACTAGGCTCCTACGAGCAGTACTTC. As protein: CASSYMPGLGSYEQYF.

The V call is TRBV6-1, the J call TRBJ2-2; 7 bases map to TRBD1. The J segment lost 4 bases and the V segment lost 5 bases, leaving 4 bases of the junction unmatched. From germline, CDR1 is MNHNS and CDR2 SASEGT. CDR3 size: 14 residues. CDR3 DNA sequence: TGTGCCAGCAGTAAAGACAGGGCCACCGGGGAGCTGTTTTTT. Protein product: CASSKDRATGELFF.

This chain links TRBV3-1 (or the pseudogene TRBV3-2) with TRBJ1-6, with 10 bases aligning to TRBD1. CDR3 length: 14 residues. V lost 5 bases and J lost 9; bases outside the gene matches: 4. Germline V CDR1 and CDR2: LGHDT, YNNKEL (reference sequence). CDR3 region: CASSYDRGLSPLHF. The DNA of the CDR3 is TGTGCCAGCAGCTACGACAGGGGGCTTTCACCCCTCCACTTT.

The chain carries TRBV28 and TRBJ2-2, with a tentative D call TRBD2 (5 bases). CDR1 and CDR2 (germline): MDHEN, SYDVKM. The CDR3 runs to 14 residues. V lost 6 bases to trimming and J lost 2 bases, with 10 bases between them. The CDR3 nucleotides are TGTGCCAGCAGGGGCGGGTTCAACACCGGGGAGCTGTTTTTT. Translation: CASRGGFNTGELFF.

This clone was recorded at least ten times. Distinct nucleotide sequences in the sample also encode this CDR3. The chain joins TRBV9 to TRBJ2-1, with 9 bases lining up with TRBD2. Trimming took 1 base from V and 8 from J; bases not matched to a gene: 7. The CDR3 sequence is 15 residues long. Germline CDR1 and CDR2: SGDLS and YYNGEE. CDR3 region: CASSVSAGGFDEQFF. For the CDR3, the DNA is TGTGCCAGCAGCGTATCGGCGGGAGGGTTTGATGAGCAGTTCTTC.

The sample holds one count of this clone. The chain employs TRBV5-1 and TRBJ1-2; D ambiguous. Per the germline V gene, CDR1 is SGHRS and CDR2 is YFSETQ. This CDR3 is built from 13 residues. The V end lost 0 bases, the J end lost 2 bases, and 5 bases lay between the germline ends. For the CDR3, the DNA is TGCGCCAGCAGCTTGGAACAGAACTATGGCTACACCTTC. Translating it yields CASSLEQNYGYTF.

V is TRBV7-2 and J is TRBJ2-5; perhaps TRBD1 as D (6 bases). CDR1 and CDR2 from the germline V gene are SGHTA and FQGNSA. Trimming took 3 bases from V and 5 from J, leaving 13 bases between them. The length of the CDR3 is 14 residues. The CDR3 bases are TGTGCCAGCAGCTTTCTGGGACAATGGGAGACCCAGTACTTC. It encodes CASSFLGQWETQYF.